The 6 T cell receptor beta chains listed next were all sequenced from one sample in a study of cytomegalovirus exposure and HLA in healthy donors. Both 60 Vbeta primers and 13 Jbeta primers went into the PCR. Sequencing used immunoSEQ multiplex PCR; TCRdb keeps in-frame clones, though not all of them. The sample has 180,000 or so clones; 80% to 85% are singletons. The sample was PBMCs. The receptors originated from a woman aged 45-65 years in good health and CMV-seropositive.

Remarks on this clone: This sample includes further DNA sequences coding for the same CDR3. The chain carries TRBV7-9 and TRBJ2-7; D may be TRBD1 (5 bases). Germline CDR1 reads SEHNR; CDR2 reads FQNEAQ (reference sequence). V was shortened by 5 bases and J by 3 bases, with 8 bases between the two germline ends. The CDR3 has 12 amino acids. The DNA of the CDR3 is TGTGCCAGCAGCCGCCAGGGCTACGAGCAGTACTTC. The encoded protein is CASSRQGYEQYF.

As to this clone: Other DNA sequences in this specimen translate into the identical CDR3. The CDR3 loop reads CASSVGGLAGYNEQFF. CDR3 sequence (DNA): TGTGCCAGCAGCGTAGGGGGACTAGCGGGCTACAATGAGCAGTTCTTC. The chain is built from TRBV9 and TRBJ2-1, with TRBD2 identical over 12 bases. CDR1 and CDR2 (germline): SGDLS, YYNGEE. The trim removed 0 bases at V and 3 bases at J, leaving 1 base unmatched. The CDR3 runs 16 residues.

V is TRBV6-5 and J is TRBJ2-7, with a weak D call TRBD1 (6 bases). V was trimmed by 0 bases and J by 0 bases, leaving 9 bases between them. Germline CDR1 reads MNHEY; CDR2 reads SVGAGI. The CDR3 covers 15 residues. As DNA, the CDR3 is TGTGCCAGCAGTTACTCGGTGACAGGCTCCTACGAGCAGTACTTC. It specifies CASSYSVTGSYEQYF.

The V gene is TRBV27, the J gene TRBJ2-7; D might be TRBD2 (5 bases). This CDR3 has 14 amino acids. Looked up from germline, CDR1 is MNHEY and CDR2 is SMNVEV (reference sequence). Trimming took 5 bases from V and 2 from J, leaving 13 bases between them. CDR3 sequence reads: CASSALSGAYEQYF. In DNA, the CDR3 is TGTGCCAGCAGTGCGCTCAGCGGTGCCTACGAGCAGTACTTC.

The chain combines TRBV5-8 with TRBJ2-7; TRBD1 aligns across 7 bases. Germline V lookup: CDR1 SGHTS, CDR2 YDEGEE. V was pared by 6 bases and J by 2 bases, with 11 bases of the junction left unmatched. CDR3 size: 15 residues. Here the CDR3 reads CASNFRDSRAYEQYF. The DNA of the CDR3 is TGTGCCAGCAACTTCCGGGACAGTCGAGCCTACGAGCAGTACTTC.

The chain combines TRBV28 with TRBJ1-4; possible D gene TRBD1, 5 bases. The CDR3 covers 14 residues. The germline CDR1 and CDR2 sequences are MDHEN and SYDVKM. V lost 2 bases and J 8 bases, leaving 12 bases between the germline ends. DNA for the CDR3: TGTGCCAGCAGTTTACCGGGGGTACGCGAAAAACTGTTTTTT. Protein: CASSLPGVREKLFF. The entire variable domain, with the rest obtained from reference TRBV28 and TRBJ1-4, is as follows: DVKVTQSSRYLVKRTGEKVFLECVQDMDHENMFWYRQDPGLGLRLIYFSYDVKMKEKGDIPEGYSVSREKKERFSLILESASTNQTSMYLCASSLPGVREKLFFGSGTQLSVL.